Sequencing of this T cell receptor (beta chain) was carried out in a study of cytomegalovirus exposure and HLA in healthy donors. About the research overall: Early release data held 75 million to 100 million unique TCRs from HLA-typed donors. Findings and caveats of the study: Several V segments, TRBV6-2 and TRBV6-3 among them, could not be told apart and were dropped. When a later analysis was performed, an Asian-associated ancestry cluster reportedly had fewer N-insertions than the approximately 700-donor mean.

Likely unrecorded immune exposures existed in these nominally healthy donors. Trimming shortened V by 4 bases and J by 3 bases, and 8 bases separated the two germline ends. The CDR3 loop spans 13 amino acids. CDR1 and CDR2 from the germline V gene are SGHVS and FNYEAQ. The PCR was carried out with 60 Vbeta primers and 13 Jbeta primers. Data came from immunoSEQ multiplex PCR; TCRdb stores just in-frame clones and leaves some out. The sample includes about 140,000 clones, approximately 77% of them seen just once. Regarding this clone: Antigen: not known.

This TCR derives from a woman aged 45-65 years in good health and CMV-seronegative. The sequenced sample consisted of PBMCs. The chain uses TRBV7-6 and TRBJ2-3, with TRBD1 as a possible D gene (6 bases). The chain's CDR3 is CASSWTETDTQYF. The CDR3 DNA is TGTGCCAGCAGCTGGACAGAGACAGATACGCAGTATTTT.